The clone carrying this T cell receptor (beta chain) has just a few counts. This record belongs to a study of blood T cells in healthy people across ages. Germline-derived CDR1 and CDR2 are LGHDT and YNNKEL (reference sequence). Trimming removed 4 bases at V and 5 bases at J, with 25 bases between. The CDR3 consists of 18 residues. A second 7 to 11 cycle PCR used barcoded and J-beta primers. TCRdb passed the 5' RACE reads through MiXCR, listing each CDR3 protein once. Of about 1,400,000 distinct CDR3 sequences listed, 42% are singletons. The V call is TRBV3-1, the J call TRBJ2-3; perhaps D is TRBD1 or TRBD2 (7 bases each). This clonotype originated in a woman younger than 35 in good health. Sequences were obtained from blood. The CDR3 here is CASSREPSGGGIQDTQYF. DNA of the CDR3: TGTGCCAGCAGCCGCGAACCCTCAGGGGGAGGGATACAAGATACGCAGTATTTT.